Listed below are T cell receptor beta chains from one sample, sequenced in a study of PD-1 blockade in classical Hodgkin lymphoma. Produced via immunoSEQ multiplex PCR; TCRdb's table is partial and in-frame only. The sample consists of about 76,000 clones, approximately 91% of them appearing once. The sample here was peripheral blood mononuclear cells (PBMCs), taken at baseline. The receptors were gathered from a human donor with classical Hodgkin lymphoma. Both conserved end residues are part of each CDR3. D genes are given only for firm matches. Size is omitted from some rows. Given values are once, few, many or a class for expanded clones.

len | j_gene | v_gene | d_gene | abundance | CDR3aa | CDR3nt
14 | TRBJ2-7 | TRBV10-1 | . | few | CASSTGTYPTKQYF | TGCGCCAGCAGCACCGGGACGTATCCTACGAAGCAGTACTTC
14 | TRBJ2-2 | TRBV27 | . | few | CASSFRANTGELFF | TGTGCCAGCAGTTTTCGGGCCAACACCGGGGAGCTGTTTTTT
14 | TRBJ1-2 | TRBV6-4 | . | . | CASRRPIADYGYTF | TGTGCCAGCAGACGTCCGATCGCCGACTATGGCTACACCTTC
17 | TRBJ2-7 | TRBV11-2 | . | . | CASSLPSLRGHPYEQYF | TGTGCCAGCAGCTTACCCTCTTTGCGGGGCCATCCCTACGAGCAGTACTTC
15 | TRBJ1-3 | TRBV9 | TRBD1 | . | CASRVPTGTGNTIYF | TGTGCCAGCAGGGTACCGACAGGGACTGGAAACACCATATATTTT
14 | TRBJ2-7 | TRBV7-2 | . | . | CASSPETASYEQYF | TGTGCCAGCAGCCCAGAGACAGCATCCTACGAGCAGTACTTC
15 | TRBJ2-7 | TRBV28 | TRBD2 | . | CASSPRGGSGREQYF | TGTGCCAGCAGCCCCCGGGGGGGATCCGGCCGCGAGCAGTACTTC
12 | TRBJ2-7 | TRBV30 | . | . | CAWSAGDYEQYF | TGTGCCTGGAGTGCCGGCGACTACGAGCAGTACTTC
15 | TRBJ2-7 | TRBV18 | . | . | CASSPERKRTYEQYF | TGTGCCAGCTCACCGGAACGAAAGCGGACCTACGAGCAGTACTTC
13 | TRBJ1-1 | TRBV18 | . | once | CASSQGPNTEAFF | TGTGCCAGCTCACAGGGCCCGAACACTGAAGCTTTCTTT
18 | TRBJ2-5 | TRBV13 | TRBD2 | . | CASSLGIGSGRAQKTQYF | TGTGCCAGCAGCTTAGGAATTGGTAGCGGGAGGGCCCAGAAGACCCAGTACTTC
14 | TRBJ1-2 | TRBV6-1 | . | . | CASSRDGGFYGYTF | TGTGCCAGCAGCCGGGACGGTGGGTTCTATGGCTACACCTTC
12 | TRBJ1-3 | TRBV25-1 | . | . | CARTGPRHTIYF | TGTGCCAGAACGGGACCGAGGCACACCATATATTTT
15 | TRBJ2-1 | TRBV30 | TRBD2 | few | CAWDQLAGGNNEQFF | TGTGCCTGGGACCAACTAGCGGGAGGGAACAATGAGCAGTTCTTC
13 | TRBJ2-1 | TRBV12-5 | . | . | CASGLGLNNEQFF | TGTGCTAGTGGTCTCGGCCTTAATAATGAGCAGTTCTTC
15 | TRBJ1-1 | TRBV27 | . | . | CASSMRSGLWAEAFF | TGTGCCAGCAGTATGAGATCGGGCCTTTGGGCTGAAGCTTTCTTT
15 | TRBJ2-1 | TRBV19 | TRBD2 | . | CASRRIAGGANEQFF | TGTGCCAGTAGGAGAATAGCGGGAGGGGCTAATGAGCAGTTCTTC
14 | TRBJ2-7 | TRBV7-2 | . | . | CASSLVEGSREQYF | TGTGCCAGCAGCTTAGTGGAAGGGTCGCGCGAGCAGTACTTC
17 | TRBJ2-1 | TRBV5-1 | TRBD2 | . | CASSLSASGSTYNEQFF | TGCGCCAGCAGCTTGTCCGCTAGCGGGAGTACCTACAATGAGCAGTTCTTC
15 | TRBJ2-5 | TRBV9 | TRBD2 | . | CASSAAGGLQETQYF | TGTGCCAGCAGCGCTGCGGGGGGGCTTCAAGAGACCCAGTACTTC
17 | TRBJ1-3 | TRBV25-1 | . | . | CASSDGGQGTSGNTIYF | TGTGCCAGCAGTGATGGAGGCCAGGGGACCTCTGGAAACACCATATATTTT
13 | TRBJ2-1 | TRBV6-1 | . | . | CASSEAWEYEQFF | TGTGCCAGCAGTGAAGCTTGGGAATATGAGCAGTTCTTC
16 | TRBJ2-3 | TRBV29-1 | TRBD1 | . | CSVPLRQGFTTDTQYF | TGCAGCGTTCCACTCAGACAGGGGTTCACAACGGATACGCAGTATTTT
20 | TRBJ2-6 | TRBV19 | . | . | CASSYLLGNILGSGANVLTF | TGTGCCAGTAGCTACTTATTGGGGAATATTTTAGGAAGTGGGGCCAACGTCCTGACTTTC
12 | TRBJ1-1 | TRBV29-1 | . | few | CSVVRQADGAFF | TGCAGCGTTGTTCGACAGGCTGATGGAGCTTTCTTT
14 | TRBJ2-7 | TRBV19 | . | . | CASSMRGMGYEQYF | TGTGCCAGTAGTATGAGGGGAATGGGCTACGAGCAGTACTTC
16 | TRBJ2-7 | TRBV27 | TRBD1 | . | CASSFRDRGLPGEQYF | TGTGCCAGCAGTTTCAGGGACAGGGGACTCCCGGGGGAGCAGTACTTC
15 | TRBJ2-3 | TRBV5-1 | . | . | CASSLTSRSTDTQYF | TGCGCCAGCAGCTTGACTAGCCGAAGCACAGATACGCAGTATTTT
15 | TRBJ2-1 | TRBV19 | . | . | CASSIGGRGVNEQFF | TGTGCCAGTAGTATTGGTGGGAGGGGGGTCAATGAGCAGTTCTTC
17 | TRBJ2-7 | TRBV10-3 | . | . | CAISESNRDGPTYEQYF | TGTGCCATCAGTGAGTCGAACCGGGACGGCCCGACCTACGAGCAGTACTTC
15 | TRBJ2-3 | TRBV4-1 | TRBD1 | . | CASSHRTGYTDTQYF | TGCGCCAGCAGCCACCGGACAGGCTACACAGATACGCAGTATTTT
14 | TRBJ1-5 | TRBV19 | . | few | CASSPQGGNGPQHF | TGTGCCAGTAGCCCCCAGGGAGGGAATGGGCCCCAGCATTTT
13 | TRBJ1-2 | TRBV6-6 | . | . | CASSYRPSYGYTF | TGTGCCAGCAGTTACAGACCGAGCTATGGCTACACCTTC
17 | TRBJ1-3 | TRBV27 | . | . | CATNSSESGWVGNTIYF | TGTGCCACCAACTCGTCGGAAAGCGGATGGGTGGGAAACACCATATATTTT
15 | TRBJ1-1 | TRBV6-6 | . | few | CASSDEYEPNTEAFF | TGTGCCAGCAGTGACGAGTACGAACCGAACACTGAAGCTTTCTTT
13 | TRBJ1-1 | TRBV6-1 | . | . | CASSYQVDTEAFF | TGTGCCAGCAGTTATCAGGTGGACACTGAAGCTTTCTTT
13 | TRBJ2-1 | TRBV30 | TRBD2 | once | CAWRSGGNNEQFF | TGTGCCTGGAGGTCGGGGGGGAACAATGAGCAGTTCTTC
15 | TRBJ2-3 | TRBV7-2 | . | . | CASSRDLPSTDTQYF | TGTGCCAGCAGCCGGGACTTGCCTAGCACAGATACGCAGTATTTT
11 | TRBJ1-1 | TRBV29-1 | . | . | CSVEEFPEAFF | TGCAGCGTTGAAGAGTTCCCTGAAGCTTTCTTT
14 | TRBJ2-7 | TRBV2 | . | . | CASSERWGPYEQYF | TGTGCCAGCAGTGAACGTTGGGGCCCCTACGAGCAGTACTTC
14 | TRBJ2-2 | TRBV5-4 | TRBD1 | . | CASSLVQGTGELFF | TGTGCCAGCAGCTTAGTACAGGGGACCGGGGAGCTGTTTTTT
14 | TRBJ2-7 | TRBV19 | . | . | CASSLTAPVYEQYF | TGTGCCAGTAGTTTGACAGCTCCGGTCTACGAGCAGTACTTC
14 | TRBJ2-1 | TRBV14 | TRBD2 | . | CASSLGLAGVEQFF | TGTGCCAGCAGCCTCGGACTAGCGGGAGTCGAGCAGTTCTTC
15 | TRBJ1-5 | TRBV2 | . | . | CASKAGGGGNQPQHF | TGTGCCAGCAAGGCCGGAGGCGGTGGGAATCAGCCCCAGCATTTT
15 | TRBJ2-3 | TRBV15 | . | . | CATSIWDFGTDTQYF | TGTGCCACCAGCATATGGGACTTCGGCACAGATACGCAGTATTTT
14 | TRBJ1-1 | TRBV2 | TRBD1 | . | CASRADRMNTEAFF | TGTGCCAGCAGGGCGGACAGGATGAACACTGAAGCTTTCTTT
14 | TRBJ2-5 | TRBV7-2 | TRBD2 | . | CASSLTTSQHTQYF | TGTGCCAGCAGCTTAACGACTAGCCAGCACACCCAGTACTTC
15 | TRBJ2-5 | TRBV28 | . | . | CASSLEGVVGETQYF | TGTGCCAGCAGTTTGGAGGGGGTAGTAGGAGAGACCCAGTACTTC
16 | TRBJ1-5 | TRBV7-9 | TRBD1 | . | CASSFGDSRRNQPQHF | TGTGCCAGCAGCTTTGGGGACAGTAGACGCAATCAGCCCCAGCATTTT
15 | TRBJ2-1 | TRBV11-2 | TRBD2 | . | CASSQAGRIYNEQFF | TGTGCCAGCAGCCAAGCGGGGCGGATCTACAATGAGCAGTTCTTC